These 3 T cell receptor delta chains originate from one sample sequenced in a study of Vδ1+ human thymocytes (dated by TCRdb to the late 2010s). The investigation overall reported the following: The thymic TRG and TRD repertoires appeared highly polyclonal, with Gaussian CDR3 length distributions, in contrast to the oligoclonal repertoires of peripheral blood.

Antigens for these TCRs are unknown. The data were produced on an Illumina MiSeq. RNA was extracted with the RNeasy mini kit and reverse transcribed using Superscript III. To generate the CDR3 amplicons, a multiplex PCR was run using pooled V-gene forward primers together with a constant-region reverse primer that carried Illumina adaptor overhangs. TCRdb recomputed clones from the public reads with CATT; identical DNA rows were then combined. This sample holds some 23,000 delta-chain clones; 25% to 30% were observed only once. Clones ranked in the top ten supply around 1.6% of the sample. Sequencing was performed on Vdelta1+ gamma-delta thymocytes from the thymus. Sample cell subset or site, as interpreted from the label and publication: FACS-sorted CD3+ TCRalphabeta- TCRVdelta1+ TCRVdelta2- thymocytes. The receptors stem from a boy under two years old who had congenital heart surgery.

Concerning this clone: At the DNA level, this CDR3 is encoded by other sequences in the same sample as well. This chain links TRDV1 with TRDJ1; 8 bases agree with TRDD3. The V gene's germline CDR1 is TSWWSYY and CDR2 QGS. J gave up 2 bases and V 3 bases, and 14 bases lay outside the gene matches. CDR3 length: 18 amino acids. The CDR3 bases are TGTGCTCTTGGGGATTTCCACAGGGGGGATAAAGGTACCGATAAACTCATCTTT. This codes for CALGDFHRGDKGTDKLIF.

This clone is medium-sized in the sample. Other nucleotide sequences in the sample specify the same CDR3. The J gene is TRDJ1, the V gene TRDV1, with 11 positions matching TRDD3. CDR3 length: 19 residues. V lost 1 base, J lost 0 bases, and 10 bases stayed unmatched. CDR1 and CDR2 from the germline V gene are TSWWSYY and QGS. Written as DNA, the CDR3 is TGTGCTCTTGGGGAACCCCTAGCCTGGGGGATACCGTACACCGATAAACTCATCTTT. It encodes CALGEPLAWGIPYTDKLIF.

With regard to this clone: The same CDR3 is also encoded by other DNA sequences in this sample. The V gene is TRDV1, the J gene TRDJ1, with TRDD3 matching 7 bases. CDR3 size: 21 residues. Looked up from germline, CDR1 is TSWWSYY and CDR2 is QGS. The ends lost 3 bases at V and 0 bases at J; junction bases unmatched: 22. For the CDR3, the DNA is TGTGCTCTTGGGGAGGGCTTCCCTATTATTGGGGGAACAACGTACACCGATAAACTCATCTTT. Protein: CALGEGFPIIGGTTYTDKLIF.